The 22 T cell receptor beta chains below all came from one sample that was sequenced in a study of T-cell memory formation after mild COVID-19. MiXCR, run by TCRdb on the 5' RACE reads, gives a single entry per CDR3 protein. The table has roughly 45,000 distinct CDR3 sequences, 25% to 35% seen once. Sequenced: PBMCs or a T cell subset sorted from them (not recorded which). The receptors originated from a man younger than 35 who had mild COVID-19 (a few samples of this study predate the infection). Cell type and time point are not known.

This clonotype was picked up a small number of times. This rearrangement joins TRBV19 to TRBJ1-2, with D unresolved. The CDR3 covers 12 residues. The V end was cut by 5 bases, the J end by 7 bases, with 11 bases between. Germline lookup yields CDR1 LNHDA and CDR2 SQIVND (reference sequence). The DNA of the CDR3 is TGTGCCAGTAGTGACGGACGGCTTGGCTACACCTTC. Translated, it gives CASSDGRLGYTF.

V is TRBV6-5 and J is TRBJ1-1; possibly TRBD1 for D (6 bases). The CDR3 contains 13 residues. Trimming removed 8 bases from V and 4 bases from J, with 14 bases in between. The germline gives CDR1 MNHEY, CDR2 SVGAGI. CDR3 sequence reads: CASSSGGSTEAFF. The CDR3 coding sequence is TGTGCCAGCTCATCCGGGGGCAGCACTGAAGCTTTCTTT.

This clonotype was found a few times. V is TRBV24-1 and J is TRBJ2-1; TRBD1 or TRBD2 may be the D gene (5 bases each). The V and J ends lost 4 bases and 5 bases respectively, with 8 bases between them. CDR1 is KGHDR, CDR2 SFDVKD, per germline. This CDR3 is built from 13 residues. CDR3 region: CATSERGDNEQFF. The CDR3 DNA follows: TGTGCCACCAGTGAGCGAGGGGACAATGAGCAGTTCTTC.

This clonotype occurred many times. V and J are TRBV12-3 or TRBV12-4 and TRBJ2-7, with D tentatively TRBD2 (5 bases). Trimming cost V 1 base and J 2 bases, with 6 bases left between them. The CDR3 runs to 13 residues. CDR3 bases: TGTGCCAGCAGTTTAGGAGCGGCCTACGAGCAGTACTTC. It yields the protein CASSLGAAYEQYF.

This clonotype occurred a few times. The chain uses TRBV6-2 or TRBV6-3 and TRBJ2-7; a weak D match, TRBD2 (5 bases). The CDR3 spans 13 residues. Trimming left V 2 bases short and J 2 bases short, with 7 bases between. CDR1 is MNHEY and CDR2 is SVGEGT in the germline V gene. The CDR3 sequence: CASSYPGTYEQYF. In DNA, the CDR3 is TGTGCCAGCAGTTACCCGGGGACCTACGAGCAGTACTTC.

This clonotype was counted many times. This chain joins TRBV5-6 and TRBJ2-3; 9 positions match TRBD2. Germline V CDR1 and CDR2: SGHDT, YYEEEE. With 1 base clipped from V and 2 bases from J, the junction kept 5 bases outside the gene matches. The CDR3 length is 16 residues. CDR3 DNA: TGTGCCAGCAGCTTGTTGGCTAGCGGGGACACAGATACGCAGTATTTT. This codes for CASSLLASGDTDTQYF. Drawing the rest from reference TRBV5-6 and TRBJ2-3, the complete variable domain is DAGVTQSPTHLIKTRGQQVTLRCSPKSGHDTVSWYQQALGQGPQFIFQYYEEEERQRGNFPDRFSGHQFPNYSSELNVNALLLGDSALYLCASSLLASGDTDTQYFGPGTRLTVL.

A few counts support this clonotype. The chain has TRBV4-3 and TRBJ2-5; D is perhaps TRBD1 (6 bases). The CDR3 is made up of 15 amino acids. V was cut by 0 bases and J by 1 base, with 9 bases left in between. Germline V gene data show CDR1 as LGHNA and CDR2 as YSLEER. The CDR3 loop is CASSQDRTAQETQYF. The CDR3 region has the DNA TGCGCCAGCAGCCAAGATAGGACAGCCCAAGAGACCCAGTACTTC.

This clonotype was seen a few times. The V and J genes are TRBV4-2 and TRBJ2-2, with TRBD2 matching over 12 bases. CDR3 length: 16 residues. V lost 7 bases to trimming and J lost 4 bases; unmatched junction nucleotides: 7. The germline CDR1 and CDR2 sequences are LGHNA and YNFKEQ. The CDR3 bases are TGTGCCAGCACCCGACTAGCGGGGGAGGGCACCGGGGAGCTGTTTTTT. It codes for CASTRLAGEGTGELFF.

The chain links TRBV12-3 or TRBV12-4 to TRBJ2-7; TRBD1 is a possible D gene (6 bases). The CDR3 sequence is 14 residues long. The germline V and J ends were trimmed by 8 bases and 2 bases, with 16 bases remaining between them. CDR3 in DNA: TGTGCCAGCCGAGGGGGACAAAACACCTACGAGCAGTACTTC. Its protein is CASRGGQNTYEQYF.

The chain combines TRBV7-2 with TRBJ2-2, with D uncertain. V was shortened by 8 bases and J by 7 bases, with 11 bases between the two germline ends. CDR1 and CDR2 (germline): SGHTA, FQGNSA. This CDR3 has 12 residues. CDR3 sequence: CASSRVVGELFF. The CDR3 DNA reads as TGTGCCAGCTCCCGGGTCGTCGGGGAGCTGTTTTTT.

The CDR3 bases are TGTGCCAGCAGTGAAGGGGCTTACAGCACAGATACGCAGTATTTT. Translated: CASSEGAYSTDTQYF. This chain uses TRBV6-4 with TRBJ2-3; a possible D gene is TRBD1 (5 bases). Trimming left V 3 bases short and J 0 bases short, with 10 bases between. Germline CDR1 and CDR2: MRHNA and SNTAGT. The CDR3 sequence is 15 residues long.

CDR3 sequence (DNA): TGCGCCAGCAGCCAAGATTGGGGACAGGGTAACGAGCAGTACTTC. Its translation is CASSQDWGQGNEQYF. The V and J genes are TRBV4-3 and TRBJ2-7; TRBD1 matches at 9 bases. V shed 0 bases and J 5 bases; nucleotides not matched to a gene: 5. Germline V gives CDR1 LGHNA, CDR2 YSLEER. The CDR3 totals 15 residues.

This clonotype has a handful of counts. The CDR3 DNA is TGCGCCAGCAGCTTGGGGCAGGGTAACTACGAGCAGTACGTC. This codes for CASSLGQGNYEQYV. The J gene is TRBJ2-7, the V gene TRBV5-1; D possibly corresponds to TRBD1 (5 bases). V lost 0 bases to trimming and J lost 3 bases, with 10 bases between them. The germline gives CDR1 SGHRS, CDR2 YFSETQ. The CDR3 consists of 14 residues.

The V and J genes are TRBV7-6 and TRBJ2-1; the D gene is possibly TRBD2 (6 bases). The V end lost 5 bases, the J end lost 7 bases, and 12 bases lay between the germline ends. In germline, CDR1 is SGHVS, CDR2 FNYEAQ. This CDR3 has 13 amino acids. CDR3 DNA sequence: TGTGCCAGCAGCACCGGGACTCAGAATGAGCAGTTCTTC. As protein: CASSTGTQNEQFF.

This clonotype has only one observation. In DNA, the CDR3 is TGTGCCAGCAGTTACTCGAGTGGGACAGGGGCTCGCAAGTACTTC. Protein sequence: CASSYSSGTGARKYF. This sequence joins TRBV6-5 and TRBJ2-7; TRBD1 agrees at 10 bases. V shed 0 bases and J 11 bases; nucleotides not matched to a gene: 10. In germline, CDR1 is MNHEY, CDR2 SVGAGI. CDR3 length: 15 residues.

The CDR3 DNA reads as TGTGCCAGCAGCTTGGGGGGTTCAGAGACCCAGTACTTC. It is translated as CASSLGGSETQYF. The chain recombines TRBV7-9 with TRBJ2-5, with D perhaps matching TRBD2 (6 bases). V dropped 3 bases and J dropped 4 bases, with 9 bases sitting between them. This CDR3 comprises 13 residues. The germline V gene encodes CDR1 SEHNR and CDR2 FQNEAQ (reference sequence). Full variable domain (remainder filled in from reference TRBV7-9 and TRBJ2-5): DTGVSQNPRHKITKRGQNVTFRCDPISEHNRLYWYRQTLGQGPEFLTYFQNEAQLEKSRLLSDRFSAERPKGSFSTLEIQRTEQGDSAMYLCASSLGGSETQYFGPGTRLLVL.

This clonotype was counted at least ten times. V and J are TRBV5-1 and TRBJ2-7; no clear D gene. Trimming cost V 1 base and J 2 bases, with 16 bases left between them. CDR1 SGHRS and CDR2 YFSETQ come from the germline V gene. The CDR3 loop spans 16 amino acids. The CDR3 nucleotides read TGCGCCAGCAGCTTGTCGTCATTCGGCGAAGCCTACGAGCAGTACGTC. Protein product: CASSLSSFGEAYEQYV.

This clonotype was found a few times. The CDR3, as DNA: TGTGCCAGCAGTGACTCTAGGACAGGGGGCAACACCGGGGAGCTGTTTTTT. Its translation: CASSDSRTGGNTGELFF. The gene calls are TRBV6-4 and TRBJ2-2; 11 positions match TRBD1. The CDR3 loop spans 17 amino acids. CDR1 is MRHNA and CDR2 is SNTAGT in the germline V gene. V dropped 0 bases and J dropped 2; count of bases not matched to a gene: 2.

The chain uses TRBV2 and TRBJ2-1, with 9 positions matching TRBD1. This CDR3 comprises 16 residues. V trimming: 7 bases; J trimming: 0 bases; junction bases outside the gene matches: 7. CDR1 SNHLY and CDR2 FYNNEI come from the germline V gene. DNA for the CDR3: TGTGCCAGCATTTGGACAGGGGATAGCTCCTACAATGAGCAGTTCTTC. It translates to CASIWTGDSSYNEQFF.

The chain combines TRBV27 with TRBJ2-6; TRBD1 matches at 7 bases. Germline values: CDR1 MNHEY, CDR2 SMNVEV (reference sequence). V lost 6 bases, J lost 1 base, and 18 bases stayed unmatched. CDR3 size: 20 residues. The CDR3 loop is CASRLTGYPTITSGANVLTF. The CDR3 nucleotides read TGTGCCAGCAGACTGACAGGGTACCCGACTATCACTTCTGGGGCCAACGTCCTGACTTTC.

The chain joins TRBV5-1 to TRBJ2-7; TRBD1 aligns across 9 bases. The CDR3 has 15 residues. Trimming took 0 bases from V and 1 from J; bases not matched to a gene: 2. Per the germline V gene, CDR1 is SGHRS and CDR2 is YFSETQ. CDR3 nucleotide sequence: TGCGCCAGCAGCTTGGGGACAGGGGAGTCCTACGAGCAGTACTTC. Protein: CASSLGTGESYEQYF.

The V call is TRBV7-8, the J call TRBJ2-7, with D tentatively TRBD1 or TRBD2 (5 bases each). The CDR3 totals 13 residues. Per germline, CDR1 SGHVS and CDR2 FQNEAQ. V was pared by 5 bases and J by 3 bases, with 11 bases between. The CDR3 is CASSPGTFYEQYF. The CDR3, as DNA: TGTGCCAGCAGCCCCGGGACCTTCTACGAGCAGTACTTC.